This T cell receptor (beta chain) was sequenced during a study of shared clonotypes between healthy human individuals (dated by TCRdb to the early 2020s). In the study overall: Two women and a few men aged 18 to 49 years were included in the cohort. For each donor, CD4 naive and CD4 memory were each run on three plates, CD8 naive on two plates, and CD8 memory on one plate. Leukapheresis yielded between about 0.9 and 10 billion PBMCs per donor. Libraries were prepared and TCR repertoires were sequenced by different laboratories using diverse techniques, in order to increase sequencing depth and limit assay-specific biases. Blood TCR repertoires of several healthy adults were deeply sequenced to estimate repertoire size and the extent of clonotype sharing between individuals. Overall study outcomes, separate from this receptor: Only blood was sampled, and tissue TCR repertoires likely differ from those in blood. When several donors were compared, the shared fraction of clonotypes was about 5% for naive CD4, more than 3% for naive CD8, about 2.5% for memory CD4, and about 0.36% for memory CD8. Rarefaction of sorted-subset datasets indicated incomplete sequencing despite the large sequencing depth. Naive subsets generally had larger estimated clonotype richness than memory subsets did. Because the study included a small number of donors, the genetic and exposure-history diversity represented was limited. Higher generation probabilities were observed for clonotypes shared by all four sorted-subset donors than for non-shared clonotypes. Based on pairwise subsampling, the degree of clonotype sharing among donors was expected to be affected by sequencing depth.

The donors were healthy, HIV-negative adults with no recently reported acute infections or vaccinations. Every donor was a Caucasian adult residing in Nashville, Tennessee, USA. CD4+ T cells were enriched by magnetic negative selection; naive cells were then positively selected on CD45RA, and the negative fraction formed the memory subset. Blood was collected by leukapheresis, and PBMCs were isolated by Ficoll-Histopaque density gradient centrifugation and then cryopreserved in liquid nitrogen vapor phase. Analytical flow cytometry was used to check the purity and quantity of each magnetically sorted T cell population. Each sorted fraction had its genomic DNA isolated and then quantified by UV absorbance on a Nanodrop 2000c. This clone appeared a few times. The target of this receptor is not known. No base quality information exists; no much larger clone differs at one position. Using the deep immunoSEQ assay, multiplex PCR amplified TCR CDR3 regions from genomic DNA. Genomic DNA extracted from each cell subset was distributed evenly over all wells of several immunoSEQ 96-well plates, and each plate served as one replicate. For sorted subsets, around 0.2 ug of genomic DNA, equivalent to some 33,000 T cell genomes, went into each replicate PCR. Purified libraries were measured with a Qubit 3.0 fluorometer, size-checked on a Bioanalyzer 2100, and measured again with the KAPA Library Quantification kit. Each immunoSEQ 96-well plate was sequenced on its own single-read 150-cycle Illumina NextSeq 550 flow cell. Concerning the study's data processing: Because only junctional sequences without quality scores were contained in the immunoSEQ output, filtering matching that applied to full-length reads could not be performed. Sequences were annotated with PyIR, a Python wrapper for IgBLAST v1.9, using IMGT germline references to assign V/J genes and CDR3. Reads were filtered out if the reads had weak V/J assignments (E-value above 1e-6), no CDR3, stop codons, out-of-frame junctions, or ambiguous translated residues. V3J clonotypes were defined as sequences sharing an identical inferred V gene, J gene, and CDR3 amino acid sequence. Percentage overlap between repertoires was calculated by dividing the number of shared unique clonotypes by the size of the smaller repertoire. RTK rarefaction, the Chao1 estimator, and Recon v2.1 estimates of unobserved clonotypes were used to assess repertoire richness. Generation probabilities were computed with OLGA for all TCRbeta clonotypes obtained by the gDNA method from several donors. Drawn from immuneACCESS, this table holds only the in-frame rearrangements with V and J called that TCRdb kept. Clones are partly lost; checked studies trace under half to an unresolved V gene and leave the rest unexplained. The DNA was the basis for D and trimming; V, J and clone size are from that table. Here the sample has around 700,000 clones; approximately 79% occur a single time. The ten largest clones add up to 1.5% to 2% of the sample.

CDR1 and CDR2 are drawn from the germline V gene: SGHDN, FVKESK. The CDR3 contains 13 residues, cysteine and phenylalanine counted. Of the read, only the CDR3 DNA is kept; its 39 bases are in frame from base 1. Trimming takes 4 bases from V and 6 bases from J, and the germline ends sit 12 bases apart. The chain is encoded by TRBV14 joined to TRBJ1-1; the D segment could be TRBD1, given 6 matching bases. The source of this sequence is a woman younger than 45 in good health. Sequencing used memory CD4+ T cells sorted from blood. Reading the label with the study, this specimen's cell subset or site is: CD45RA-negative fraction. The CDR3 reads CASSPTGRPEAFF. The bases read TGTGCCAGCAGCCCAACAGGGAGGCCTGAAGCTTTCTTT.